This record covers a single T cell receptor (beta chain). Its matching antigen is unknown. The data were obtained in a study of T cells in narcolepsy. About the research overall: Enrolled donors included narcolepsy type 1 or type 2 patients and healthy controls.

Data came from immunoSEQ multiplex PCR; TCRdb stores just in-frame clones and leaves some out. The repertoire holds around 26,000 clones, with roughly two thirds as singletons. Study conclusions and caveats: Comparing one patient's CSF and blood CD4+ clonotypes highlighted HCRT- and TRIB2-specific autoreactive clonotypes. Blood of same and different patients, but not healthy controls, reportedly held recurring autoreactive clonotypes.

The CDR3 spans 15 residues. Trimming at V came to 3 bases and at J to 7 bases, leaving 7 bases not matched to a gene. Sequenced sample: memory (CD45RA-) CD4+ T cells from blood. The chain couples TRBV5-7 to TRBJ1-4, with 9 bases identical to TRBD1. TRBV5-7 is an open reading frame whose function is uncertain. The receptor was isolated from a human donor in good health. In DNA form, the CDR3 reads TGTGCCAGCAGCTGGGGGGACAGGGCCAGTGAAAAACTGTTTTTT. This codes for CASSWGDRASEKLFF.